Presented here are 10 T cell receptor beta chains from one specimen sequenced in a study of T cell changes during pregnancy in multiple sclerosis. Using immunoSEQ multiplex PCR, the repertoire was profiled, and TCRdb retains in-frame clones only, with some absent. This table has 65,000 to 75,000 clones, more than 75% appearing once. The specimen was peripheral blood, collected in the third trimester of pregnancy. The receptors were sampled from a female donor in good health, enrolled as a control in a pregnancy study.

The CDR3 sequence is CASRAQGHGELFF. In DNA, the CDR3 is TGTGCCAGCAGGGCCCAGGGGCACGGGGAGCTGTTTTTT. J is TRBJ2-2 and V is TRBV2, with TRBD1 as a possible D gene (6 bases). Trimming stripped 6 bases from V and 7 bases from J, with 12 bases between. The V gene's germline CDR1 is SNHLY and CDR2 FYNNEI. This CDR3 is 13 amino acids long.

This chain links TRBV2 with TRBJ1-2; 11 bases align to TRBD1. CDR1 SNHLY and CDR2 FYNNEI come from the germline V gene. There are 15 residues in the CDR3. After removal of 8 bases from V and 6 bases from J, the junction contained 11 bases not matched to a gene. The CDR3 protein is CASRDRGYLGHGYTF. The CDR3 coding sequence is TGTGCCAGCCGGGACAGGGGGTACCTGGGCCATGGCTACACCTTC.

The V and J genes are TRBV18 and TRBJ2-1, with a weak D call TRBD2 (6 bases). The CDR3 consists of 14 residues. Germline CDR1 KGHSH, CDR2 LQKENI. Trimming removed 4 bases from V and 4 bases from J, with 11 bases in between. The CDR3 DNA follows: TGTGCCAGCTCACTTAGTAGCGGTTACAATGAGCAGTTCTTC. Residues: CASSLSSGYNEQFF.

The chain has TRBV9 and TRBJ2-2; 7 bases are shared with TRBD2. J gave up 5 bases and V 2 bases, and 9 bases lay outside the gene matches. CDR1 and CDR2 (germline): SGDLS, YYNGEE. This CDR3 has 16 amino acids. For the CDR3, the DNA is TGTGCCAGCAGCGTCAAGTACGGGGGGTCAACCGGGGAGCTGTTTTTT. It yields the protein CASSVKYGGSTGELFF. The variable domain in full, completed from reference TRBV9 and TRBJ2-2, reads DSGVTQTPKHLITATGQRVTLRCSPRSGDLSVYWYQQSLDQGLQFLIQYYNGEERAKGNILERFSAQQFPDLHSELNLSSLELGDSALYFCASSVKYGGSTGELFFGEGSRLTVL.

Only a few counts were recorded for this clone. V usage is TRBV4-2 and J usage is TRBJ1-5, with TRBD1 matching over 7 bases. The CDR3 is 15 residues long. V trimming: 0 bases; J trimming: 7 bases; junction bases outside the gene matches: 6. Germline-derived CDR1 and CDR2 are LGHNA and YNFKEQ. CDR3 bases: TGTGCCAGCAGCCAAGAAGCACAGGGGAACCAGCCCCAGCATTTT. Amino acids: CASSQEAQGNQPQHF.

The chain has TRBV6-1 and TRBJ1-1; D possibly corresponds to TRBD1 (5 bases). CDR3 length equals 15 residues. Germline V CDR1 and CDR2: MNHNS, SASEGT. The ends were cut back, 7 bases at V and 6 bases at J, with 21 bases in the middle. The DNA for the CDR3 is TGTGCCAGCACCGGGCGAGGAGGGACCTCCCCTGAAGCTTTCTTT. The encoded protein is CASTGRGGTSPEAFF.

V usage is TRBV27 and J usage is TRBJ1-2; 9 nucleotides align to TRBD1. The trim removed 6 bases at V and 4 bases at J, leaving 6 bases unmatched. CDR1 and CDR2 from the germline V gene are MNHEY and SMNVEV (reference sequence). CDR3 size: 14 residues. The CDR3 sequence: CASREGTGTYGYTF. CDR3 nucleotides: TGTGCCAGCAGAGAAGGGACAGGGACCTATGGCTACACCTTC.

CDR3 nucleotides: TGTGCCAGCAGCTCTTGGACAGCTACTAACTATGGCTACACCTTC. The encoded protein is CASSSWTATNYGYTF. This sequence joins TRBV7-9 and TRBJ1-2; tentatively, D is TRBD1 (6 bases). This CDR3 has 15 amino acids. Germline V gene data show CDR1 as SEHNR and CDR2 as FQNEAQ (reference sequence). V shed 4 bases and J shed 0 bases, with 12 bases lying between them.

With regard to this clone: This specimen includes other DNA sequences encoding the same CDR3. The J gene is TRBJ2-1, the V gene TRBV6-5; D might be TRBD1 (5 bases). Trimming shortened V by 6 bases and J by 7 bases, and 13 bases separated the two germline ends. The germline V gene has CDR1 MNHEY and CDR2 SVGAGI. This CDR3 comprises 13 residues. CDR3 sequence: CASSYLGANEQFF. CDR3 DNA sequence: TGTGCCAGCAGCTATCTTGGGGCGAATGAGCAGTTCTTC.

On this clone itself: The junction does not match germline at one end; this may be a read error. V usage is TRBV9 and J usage is TRBJ1-5, with a tentative D call TRBD1 (6 bases). The CDR3 runs to 15 residues. Germline lookup yields CDR1 SGDLS and CDR2 YYNGEE. CDR3 DNA: TGTGCCAGCAGCGTAGCGGGGACAAGCATTCAGCCCCAGCATTTT. Its protein is CASSVAGTSIQPQHF.